This TCR beta chain was profiled in a study of OX40 agonist ivuxolimab in advanced cancers. Study details: Every 2 weeks, patients received ivuxolimab intravenously, dosed at 0.01 to 10 mg/kg.

Germline CDR1 reads SGHDN; CDR2 reads FVKESK. Losses at the gene ends were 2 bases for V and 7 bases for J; bases not matched to a gene: 0. CDR3 length equals 13 residues. The method was immunoSEQ multiplex PCR; TCRdb's version includes in-frame clones alone and lacks a portion of them. This table holds 65,000 to 80,000 clones, approximately 91% found once. The chain links TRBV14 to TRBJ2-2; 8 bases fit TRBD2. The source was CD4+ or CD8+ T cells sorted from blood, collected in a trial of the OX40 agonist ivuxolimab. The receptor was isolated from an adult with an advanced solid tumor such as melanoma, head and neck, liver or kidney cancer. CDR3 nucleotides: TGTGCCAGCAGCCAACTAGCGGGCGGGGAGCTGTTTTTT. As protein: CASSQLAGGELFF.